These T cell receptor beta chains were read from a single sample in a study of cytomegalovirus exposure and HLA in healthy donors. The data were produced by immunoSEQ multiplex PCR, yet TCRdb's version contains in-frame clones alone and is incomplete. The table shows approximately 140,000 clones, with around 74% occurring only once. The sequenced material came from PBMCs. These receptors were taken from a man aged 45-60 years in good health and CMV-seropositive. The CDR3 runs from the conserved cysteine through the conserved F or W. Each record gives: clone size, D gene, J gene, V gene, CDR3 protein, CDR3 DNA. The D gene is left open where the match is weak. Size is stated for part of the rows, as once, few or many counts, or as a class when the clone is expanded.

few	NA	TRBJ1-4	TRBV6-5	CASSTGLSEKLFF	TGTGCCAGCAGTACAGGGTTAAGTGAAAAACTGTTTTTT
few	TRBD1	TRBJ2-7	TRBV28	CASSTSGQGAREQYF	TGTGCCAGCAGTACCTCGGGACAGGGGGCAAGGGAGCAGTACTTC
NA	NA	TRBJ1-5	TRBV15	CATSSQQVQPQHF	TGTGCCACCAGCAGCCAACAAGTGCAGCCCCAGCATTTT
NA	TRBD2	TRBJ2-5	TRBV7-9	CSSSFGLAGGGETQYF	TGTTCCAGCAGCTTTGGACTAGCGGGAGGGGGGGAGACCCAGTACTTC
once	TRBD1	TRBJ1-6	TRBV28	CASSLQGGDLHF	TGTGCCAGCAGTTTACAGGGGGGCGACCTCCACTTT
once	NA	TRBJ2-5	TRBV28	CAIAPFWQETQYF	TGTGCCATAGCGCCCTTTTGGCAAGAGACCCAGTACTTC
NA	NA	TRBJ1-2	TRBV6-6	CASSMISGMDYGYTF	TGTGCCAGCAGTATGATTTCAGGGATGGACTATGGCTACACCTTC
NA	NA	TRBJ1-2	TRBV18	CASSPSNRPDGYTF	TGTGCCAGCTCACCCTCCAACAGGCCCGATGGCTACACCTTC
NA	TRBD2	TRBJ2-5	TRBV5-4	CASSLAGGEETQYF	TGTGCCAGCAGCTTGGCCGGGGGGGAAGAGACCCAGTACTTC
NA	NA	TRBJ1-2	TRBV6-5	CASSYDGGNSYGYTF	TGTGCCAGCAGTTACGACGGGGGAAACTCCTATGGCTACACCTTC
NA	NA	TRBJ1-6	TRBV6-5	CASSRTNGGESPLHF	TGTGCCAGCAGCCGAACAAACGGGGGGGAATCACCCCTCCACTTT
NA	NA	TRBJ1-2	TRBV5-1	CASSLGSTSILGYTF	TGCGCCAGCAGCTTGGGTAGTACTTCAATCCTCGGCTACACCTTC
NA	NA	TRBJ2-1	TRBV6-6	CASSSDRADNEQFF	TGTGCCAGCAGTTCGGACAGAGCAGACAATGAGCAGTTCTTC
NA	NA	TRBJ2-5	TRBV19	CASSATEKETQYF	TGTGCCAGTAGTGCGACAGAGAAAGAGACCCAGTACTTC
NA	TRBD1	TRBJ1-5	TRBV10-2	CASSQGARQPQHF	TGCGCCAGCAGTCAGGGGGCACGTCAGCCCCAGCATTTT
few	TRBD1	TRBJ2-7	TRBV5-5	CASSKALDRDYEQYF	TGTGCCAGCAGCAAGGCATTGGACAGGGACTACGAGCAGTACTTC
NA	TRBD1	TRBJ2-7	TRBV4-1	CASSRTGTGGYEQYF	TGCGCCAGCAGCCGAACCGGGACAGGGGGCTACGAACAGTACTTC
NA	TRBD2	TRBJ2-1	TRBV19	CASTEGLAGYNEQFF	TGTGCCAGTACTGAGGGACTAGCGGGGTACAATGAGCAGTTCTTC
NA	NA	TRBJ2-7	TRBV5-4	CASSSANSYEQYF	TGTGCCAGCAGCTCCGCTAACTCCTACGAGCAGTACTTC
once	NA	TRBJ1-4	TRBV19	CASSESNEKLFF	TGTGCCAGTAGCGAGAGCAATGAAAAACTGTTTTTT
NA	TRBD2	TRBJ2-7	TRBV4-1	CASSQDSGRAYEQYF	TGCGCCAGCAGCCAAGATAGCGGGCGGGCCTACGAGCAGTACTTC
NA	NA	TRBJ1-1	TRBV11-1	CASSYRSGNTEAFF	TGTGCCAGCAGCTACCGTTCAGGGAACACTGAAGCTTTCTTT
once	NA	TRBJ2-2	TRBV18	CASSLKVSTSLANTGELFF	TGTGCCAGCTCACTAAAGGTATCCACTAGCCTCGCGAACACCGGGGAGCTGTTTTTT
NA	NA	TRBJ2-4	TRBV7-2	CASSLVGAGADF	NA
NA	TRBD1	TRBJ1-2	TRBV19	CASRELTGASGYTF	TGTGCCAGTAGGGAACTCACAGGGGCGAGCGGCTACACCTTC
few	NA	TRBJ2-1	TRBV5-1	CASSLEQDNGNEQFF	TGCGCCAGCAGCTTGGAACAGGATAACGGGAATGAGCAGTTCTTC
few	TRBD1	TRBJ1-1	TRBV4-1	CASSPRDRKFEAFF	TGCGCCAGCAGCCCAAGGGACAGGAAGTTTGAAGCTTTCTTT
NA	NA	TRBJ1-2	TRBV19	CASSTYPQGNVYGYTF	TGTGCCAGTAGTACCTACCCACAGGGAAACGTCTATGGCTACACCTTC
few	TRBD1	TRBJ2-1	TRBV7-8	CASSKGTGNEQFF	TGTGCCAGCAGCAAGGGGACAGGCAATGAGCAGTTCTTC
NA	TRBD1	TRBJ1-2	TRBV7-9	CSSSGDDRVDYGYTF	TGTTCCAGCAGCGGAGACGACAGGGTTGACTATGGCTACACCTTC
NA	NA	TRBJ2-4	TRBV13	CASSGASAKNIQYF	TGTGCCAGCAGCGGGGCCTCAGCCAAAAACATTCAGTACTTC
NA	NA	TRBJ2-7	TRBV7-9	CSSSFSQTSWEQYF	TGTTCCAGCAGCTTTAGCCAGACCTCCTGGGAGCAGTACTTC
NA	NA	TRBJ2-1	TRBV7-2	CASSLVGGQYNEQFF	TGTGCCAGCAGCTTAGTCGGAGGGCAGTACAATGAGCAGTTCTTC
NA	TRBD1	TRBJ1-2	TRBV2	CASGTGDLYGYTF	TGTGCCAGCGGGACAGGGGACCTCTATGGCTACACCTTC
NA	TRBD2	TRBJ2-3	TRBV5-1	CASSLVLLAGGPRTDTQYF	TGCGCCAGCAGCTTGGTTCTACTAGCGGGAGGGCCGCGCACAGATACGCAGTATTTT
few	NA	TRBJ1-5	TRBV28	CASSRWSNQPQHF	TGTGCCAGCAGCCGGTGGAGCAATCAGCCCCAGCATTTT
NA	TRBD1	TRBJ1-1	TRBV6-4	CASSEQQGATEAFF	TGTGCCAGCAGTGAACAACAGGGGGCCACTGAAGCTTTCTTT
NA	TRBD2	TRBJ2-1	TRBV30	CAWSSGLTMSQQFF	TGTGCCTGGAGTTCGGGACTAACAATGAGTCAGCAGTTCTTC
NA	NA	TRBJ2-3	TRBV7-8	CASSQGAGYSTDTQYF	TGTGCCAGCAGCCAGGGAGCGGGTTATAGCACAGATACGCAGTATTTT
once	NA	TRBJ2-3	TRBV21-1	CASSYGTSGSEPDTQYF	TGTGCCAGCAGCTACGGGACTAGCGGGAGCGAGCCAGATACGCAGTATTTT
NA	NA	TRBJ1-1	TRBV28	CASSLISYRANTEAFF	TGTGCCAGCAGTTTAATTTCGTACAGGGCGAACACTGAAGCTTTCTTT
NA	NA	TRBJ2-6	TRBV5-1	CASMYGSGANVLTF	TGCGCCAGCATGTACGGCTCTGGGGCCAACGTCCTGACTTTC
NA	NA	TRBJ2-3	TRBV18	CASSPTETRRRGTQYF	TGTGCCAGCTCACCAACCGAGACTAGGCGCCGCGGTACGCAGTATTTT
once	NA	TRBJ2-7	TRBV6-6	CASSYSSRGASYEQYF	TGTGCCAGCAGTTACTCGTCCCGGGGGGCGTCCTACGAGCAGTACTTC
once	TRBD1	TRBJ1-1	TRBV6-1	CASSAGGGGNTEAFF	TGTGCCAGCAGTGCAGGGGGTGGGGGGAACACTGAAGCTTTCTTT
NA	NA	TRBJ2-7	TRBV16	CASSPRTQYEQYF	TGTGCCAGCAGCCCCCGGACTCAATACGAGCAGTACTTC
NA	NA	TRBJ1-1	TRBV5-1	CASSLLPNSNTEAFF	TGCGCCAGCAGCTTGCTACCAAATTCGAACACTGAAGCTTTCTTT
few	NA	TRBJ2-1	TRBV6-5	CASRPLARAYNEQFF	TGTGCCAGCAGACCTCTAGCGAGGGCCTACAATGAGCAGTTCTTC
once	TRBD1	TRBJ1-1	TRBV10-3	CAIMGQGFTEAFF	TGTGCCATCATGGGACAGGGATTTACTGAAGCTTTCTTT
NA	NA	TRBJ1-3	TRBV2	CASSDRGSGNTIYF	TGTGCCAGCAGTGACAGGGGAAGTGGAAACACCATATATTTT
NA	TRBD1	TRBJ1-5	TRBV25-1	CASSGQGNQPQHF	TGTGCCAGCAGTGGACAGGGTAATCAGCCCCAGCATTTT
NA	NA	TRBJ2-7	TRBV6-5	CASSLTPYEQYF	TGTGCCAGCAGCCTGACACCGTACGAGCAGTACTTC